The entry that follows covers one TCR beta chain sequence. Its antigen specificity is not known. No much larger clonotype is one base removed from it; base qualities were not supplied. This specimen comes from a study of technical replicates of blood from a few donors (TCRdb year 2017). Library creation used the immunoSEQ multiplex PCR assay. Sourced from immuneACCESS, this table was stored by TCRdb with only in-frame sequences that have V and J called. A share of the clones is absent; for the studies checked, an unresolved V gene accounts for under half, and the remainder has no known explanation. This sample holds approximately 97,000 clones; 85% to 95% were observed only once. The leading ten clones occupy approximately 0.36% of the sample. Sequences MNHEY (CDR1) and SMNVEV (CDR2) are obtained from the germline V gene (reference sequence). From V the trimming removes 6 bases and from J it removes 6 bases, while the gene matches leave 8 bases of the junction unaccounted for. Reading from cysteine to phenylalanine, the CDR3 counts 14 amino acids. Only CDR3 DNA is held: 42 bases, read in frame from base 1.

Sequencing was done on a sample of T cells isolated from PBMCs. The sequence was obtained from a human donor in good health. The receptor chain draws on TRBV27 and TRBJ1-5; 7 junctional bases match TRBD1. The CDR3 is CASSRQGPVQPQHF. Read as DNA, the sequence is TGTGCCAGCAGCAGACAGGGACCGGTTCAGCCCCAGCATTTT.